Each of the 10 T cell receptor beta chains below was sequenced from the same sample in a study of identical twins. Each CDR3 protein gets one entry after TCRdb re-called the 5' RACE reads with MiXCR. The top ten clones hold under 15% of a sample with roughly 720,000 distinct CDR3 sequences, 18% of them seen once. These data also featured in a second study, about T cells expressing NK-cell markers.

The sequenced material came from PBMCs. Source of these receptors: a woman under 30 in good health.

The rearrangement links TRBV20-1 to TRBJ2-1; 7 nucleotides line up with TRBD2. In germline, CDR1 is DFQATT, CDR2 SNEGSKA (reference sequence). This CDR3 contains 16 residues. J lost 0 bases, V lost 2 bases, and 7 bases had no gene match. The CDR3 spells CSARSPWGGSYNEQFF. The CDR3 DNA is TGCAGTGCTAGAAGTCCTTGGGGGGGCTCCTACAATGAGCAGTTCTTC.

V gene TRBV27 combines with J gene TRBJ2-5, with unresolved D. The ends were cut back, 5 bases at V and 7 bases at J, with 17 bases in the middle. Germline CDR1 MNHEY, CDR2 SMNVEV (reference sequence). This CDR3 has 14 amino acids. The CDR3: CASSQSRVGRTQYF. CDR3 DNA sequence: TGTGCCAGCAGTCAAAGCCGGGTCGGGCGGACCCAGTACTTC.

V and J are TRBV6-5 and TRBJ1-6; D ambiguous. This CDR3 spans 15 amino acids. V dropped 1 base and J dropped 10 bases, with 14 bases sitting between them. Germline V gene lookup returns CDR1 MNHEY and CDR2 SVGAGI. The CDR3 bases are TGTGCCAGCAGTTACTATGCGGAAGGAAAGTCACCCCTCCACTTT. Translated, it gives CASSYYAEGKSPLHF.

This clonotype was found a few times. The chain uses TRBV5-1 and TRBJ2-3; D assignment may be TRBD1 or TRBD2 (6 bases each). The CDR3 loop spans 15 amino acids. The germline gives CDR1 SGHRS, CDR2 YFSETQ. Trimming shortened V by 7 bases and J by 1 base, and 16 bases separated the two germline ends. CDR3 nucleotides: TGCGCCAGCGAAAATCCTCGGGGGCGCACAGATACGCAGTATTTT. This codes for CASENPRGRTDTQYF.

The chain joins TRBV9 to TRBJ2-3, with a weak D call TRBD2 (5 bases). The CDR3 extends over 16 amino acids. The V end was cut by 1 base, the J end by 3 bases, with 15 bases between. CDR1 is SGDLS and CDR2 is YYNGEE in the germline V gene. The CDR3 sequence is CASSVTASGRTDTQYF. Written as DNA, the CDR3 is TGTGCCAGCAGCGTAACCGCCAGCGGAAGGACAGATACGCAGTATTTT.

The chain is built from TRBV20-1 and TRBJ2-7; 8 bases align to TRBD2. The CDR3 contains 14 residues. Losses at the gene ends were 0 bases for V and 1 base for J; bases not matched to a gene: 2. Germline-derived CDR1 and CDR2 are DFQATT and SNEGSKA (reference sequence). The CDR3 sequence is CSAREKRESYEQYF. DNA for the CDR3: TGCAGTGCTAGAGAGAAGCGGGAGTCCTACGAGCAGTACTTC.

The genes are TRBV2 and TRBJ2-7; D unresolved. CDR1 SNHLY and CDR2 FYNNEI come from the germline V gene. Trimming left V 5 bases short and J 7 bases short, with 9 bases between. The CDR3 is made up of 11 amino acids. The CDR3 here is CASSLVWEQYF. CDR3 coding DNA: TGTGCCAGCAGTTTAGTTTGGGAGCAGTACTTC.

This clonotype was observed a handful of times. The chain has TRBV2 and TRBJ2-1, with D possibly matching TRBD2 (5 bases). Between the trimmed V and J ends, which lost 6 bases and 7 bases, there was a span of 16 bases. From germline, CDR1 is SNHLY and CDR2 FYNNEI. This CDR3 spans 14 amino acids. CDR3 region: CASRSPQTGNEQFF. The CDR3 nucleotides read TGTGCCAGCAGATCACCCCAAACGGGAAATGAGCAGTTCTTC.

This clonotype was counted only a few times. This chain uses TRBV12-3 or TRBV12-4 with TRBJ2-2; D ambiguous. The V gene lost 6 bases and the J gene lost 7 bases, with 6 bases spanning the gap. This CDR3 comprises 11 residues. The CDR3 reads CASRVIGELFF. CDR3 coding DNA: TGTGCCAGCAGGGTGATCGGGGAGCTGTTTTTT.

The chain links TRBV20-1 to TRBJ2-3; 10 positions match TRBD2. This CDR3 has 16 residues. Germline-derived CDR1 and CDR2 are DFQATT and SNEGSKA (reference sequence). V was pared by 5 bases and J by 0 bases, with 8 bases of the junction left unmatched. The DNA of the CDR3 is TGCAGTGCTGGGGGGGGACTAGCGTACAGCACAGATACGCAGTATTTT. Translated, it gives CSAGGGLAYSTDTQYF.